The 3 T cell receptor beta chains below were found in one sample sequenced in a study of CD8 T cells in ankylosing spondylitis. The antigens these receptors bind are not known. Study-wide points: Roughly 8 highly homologous variants made up a TCR beta motif that seemed to typify ankylosing spondylitis blood.

TCRdb passed the 5' RACE reads through MiXCR, listing each CDR3 protein once. The repertoire has around 490,000 distinct CDR3 sequences, less than 6% of them found once; the top ten carry 3% to 4.5%. Specimen: blood, either unsorted or a sorted T cell fraction (not recorded which). The receptors derive from a male donor with ankylosing spondylitis.

This rearrangement joins TRBV6-2 or TRBV6-3 to TRBJ2-2, with D maybe TRBD2 (5 bases). V gave up 2 bases and J gave up 6 bases, with 7 bases separating them. Germline assignment: CDR1 MNHEY and CDR2 SVGEGT. This CDR3 contains 13 residues. The DNA of the CDR3 is TGTGCCAGCAGTTACGTCGGGGCCGGGGAGCTGTTTTTT. It translates to CASSYVGAGELFF.

The J gene is TRBJ2-7, the V gene TRBV4-3; D may be TRBD2 (5 bases). CDR1 is LGHNA, CDR2 YSLEER, per germline. The CDR3 sequence is 16 residues long. V lost 4 bases, J lost 2 bases, and 18 bases lay in between. The CDR3 is CASSPTYRDPPYEQYF. In nucleotides, the CDR3 is TGCGCCAGCAGCCCAACCTACCGGGATCCCCCCTACGAGCAGTACTTC.

The chain combines TRBV6-4 with TRBJ2-2; D is perhaps TRBD1 or TRBD2 (5 bases each). The V and J ends lost 0 bases and 3 bases respectively, with 5 bases between them. Per the germline V gene, CDR1 is MRHNA and CDR2 is SNTAGT. The CDR3 runs 14 residues. The CDR3 sequence: CASSDSGDTGELFF. CDR3 coding DNA: TGTGCCAGCAGTGACTCGGGGGACACCGGGGAGCTGTTTTTT.